This T cell receptor (beta chain) was found in a study of beta chain features in type 1 diabetes. General study findings and limits: In the patient group, naive, central memory and Treg TCRB repertoires seemed more alike than in the healthy donor group. With patients and controls alike, PCR might favor shorter templates to an equal degree.

Purities in excess of 95% were seen in all sorted populations. Reverse transcribing all isolated RNA meant expressed TCRB transcripts were sequenced. Data came from immunoSEQ multiplex PCR; TCRdb stores just in-frame clones and leaves some out. The sample has some 900,000 clones; about a sixth are singletons. About this clone: Its antigen is undetermined.

Input material: naive CD4+ T cells from blood. The TCR originated in a woman under 30 in good health.

The CDR3 loop reads CASSLGRGRGYTF. CDR3 coding DNA: TGTGCCAGCAGCTTAGGCCGGGGGAGAGGCTACACCTTC. The chain employs TRBV7-2 and TRBJ1-2; D perhaps matches TRBD1 (5 bases). V lost 1 base, J lost 8 bases, and 11 bases lay in between. The CDR3 length is 13 residues. CDR1 is SGHTA, CDR2 FQGNSA, per germline. Using reference TRBV7-2 and TRBJ1-2 for the parts outside the CDR3, the full variable domain is GAGVSQSPSNKVTEKGKDVELRCDPISGHTALYWYRQSLGQGLEFLIYFQGNSAPDKSGLPSDRFSAERTGGSVSTLTIQRTQQEDSAVYLCASSLGRGRGYTFGSGTRLTVV.